This TCR beta chain was documented in a study of shared clonotypes between healthy human individuals. Study-wide findings and caveats: Naive CD4 clonotypes overlapped across several donors at around 4.8%.

As processed by the authors: In the immunoSEQ data, sequences were junction-only and lacked quality scores, so filtering differed. TCRdb's table, derived via immunoSEQ multiplex PCR, lists solely in-frame clones and lacks some. Clone size and the V and J calls come from that table; the DNA yielded D and trimming. The repertoire holds about 2 million clones, with roughly 95% as singletons. As concerns this clone: Its target is not known.

Terminally differentiated effector memory CD45RA+ cells were left out of the naive CD8 fraction, which was CD45RO-negative and positively selected for CCR7. This CDR3 contains 16 residues. From germline, CDR1 is SGHTA and CDR2 FQGNSA. J was trimmed by 2 bases and V by 5 bases; bases with no gene match: 11. The receptor comes from a young man in good health. Sequenced input: naive CD8+ T cells sorted from blood. The chain has TRBV7-2 and TRBJ2-7, with TRBD2 matching 8 bases. The CDR3 is CASSTEGLAGPYEQYF. The DNA of the CDR3 is TGTGCCAGCAGCACAGAAGGCCTAGCGGGTCCCTACGAGCAGTACTTC.